The TCR beta chain described here comes from a study of blood T cell repertoires in COVID-19 (dated by TCRdb to 2019 to 2021). At the level of the whole study: Samples covering the acute and convalescent phases of COVID-19 were provided by collaborators in the United States, Italy and Spain. Where HLA class I and class II types were available, the types were taken from metadata supplied by the sample provider, not from assay-based typing. Samples came from the ongoing ImmuneRACE study (first 160 participants) plus 1,254 subjects from 6 global collaborators. Nearly every sample came with metadata listing a de-identified subject ID, COVID-19 status, age in years and sex. The dataset comprised deeply sampled blood TCRbeta repertoires from subjects exposed to, actively infected with, or recovered from COVID-19. The prospective study material was composed of cDNA or gDNA derived from T cells, B-cell-depleted T cells, or PBMCs. A freely available public database, intended as a resource for researchers studying the immune response to SARS-CoV-2, is where the repertoires were released. Findings and caveats that apply to the study as a whole: The quantity of clinical and demographic metadata differed by source and by participant and was supplied without curation.

TCRbeta CDR3 regions were amplified from genomic DNA using the immunoSEQ Assay, a bias-controlled multiplex PCR. Regarding the original processing steps: The number of nucleated cells in each sample was estimated from the amplification of reference gene primers within the assay. To quantify the absolute abundance of each unique TCRbeta CDR3 rearrangement, sequence reads were collapsed and filtered. For each sample, productive Simpson clonality was calculated by taking the square root of Simpson's diversity index across productive rearrangements. TCRdb re-hosts the immuneACCESS table, in-frame sequences only. Its copies lack some clones; in the studies checked, an unresolved V gene accounts for under half of them, and the cause for the rest is not known. V, J and clone size reflect that table, while D and trimming were determined from the DNA. The sample table holds around 130,000 clones, of which 75% to 90% were seen once. The ten biggest clones cover roughly 4% of the sample.

V and J lose 6 bases and 4 bases, and a span of 7 bases separates them. CDR1 and CDR2, looked up from the germline V gene, are MNHEY and SVGAGI. There are 11 amino acids in the CDR3, from cysteine to phenylalanine inclusive. Of all the DNA, just the CDR3 is kept, 33 bases in frame from base 1. Whole blood was collected in K2EDTA tubes by collaborating institutions according to the institutions' own protocols. For TCRbeta analysis, collaborators shipped samples in one of three forms: frozen whole blood, isolated PBMCs, or DNA extracted from either of those sample types. A remark on this clone: The antigen it binds to is not known. Base qualities are not provided; no much larger clone lies one nucleotide away.

Sequences were obtained from peripheral blood. The TCR originated in an elderly woman with acute or convalescent COVID-19. This receptor chain uses TRBV6-5 and TRBJ2-7; the D gene cannot be resolved reliably. At the DNA level, the sequence is TGTGCCAGCAGGGGCCCGTACGAGCAGTACTTC. Its amino acids are CASRGPYEQYF.